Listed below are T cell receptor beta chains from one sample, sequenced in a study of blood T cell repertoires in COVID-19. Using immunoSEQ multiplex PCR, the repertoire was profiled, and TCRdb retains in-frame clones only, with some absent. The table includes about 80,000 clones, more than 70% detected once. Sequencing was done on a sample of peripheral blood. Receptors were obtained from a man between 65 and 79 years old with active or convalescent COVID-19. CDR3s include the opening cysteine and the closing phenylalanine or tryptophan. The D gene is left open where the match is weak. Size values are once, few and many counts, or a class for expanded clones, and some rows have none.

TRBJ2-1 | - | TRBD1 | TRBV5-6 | CASSRDRGGSYNEQFF | TGTGCCAGCAGCCGGGACAGGGGTGGCTCCTACAATGAGCAGTTCTTC
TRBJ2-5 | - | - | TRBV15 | CATSRPNGGGQYF | TGTGCCACCAGCAGGCCCAATGGAGGAGGCCAGTACTTC
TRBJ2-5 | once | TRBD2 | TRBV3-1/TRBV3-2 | CASSHSMRGGQETQYF | TGTGCCAGCAGTCACAGCATGCGGGGGGGCCAAGAGACCCAGTACTTC
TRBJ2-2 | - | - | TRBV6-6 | CASSSQGPGELFF | TGTGCCAGCAGTTCTCAGGGTCCCGGGGAGCTGTTTTTT
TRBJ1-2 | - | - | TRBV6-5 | CASSYSSTADYGYTF | TGTGCCAGCAGTTACTCGAGTACAGCGGATTATGGCTACACCTTC
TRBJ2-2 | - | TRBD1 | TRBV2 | CASRGQGGGRELFF | TGTGCCAGCAGGGGACAGGGAGGCGGACGGGAGCTGTTTTTT
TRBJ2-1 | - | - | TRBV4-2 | CASSQDTRSYNEQFF | TGTGCCAGCAGCCAAGATACGAGGTCCTACAATGAGCAGTTCTTC
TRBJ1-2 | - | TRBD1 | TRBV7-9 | CASSSFPGTDYGYTF | TGTGCCAGCAGCTCCTTCCCCGGGACAGACTATGGCTACACCTTC
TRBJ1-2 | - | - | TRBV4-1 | CASSPPSANYGYTF | TGCGCCAGCAGCCCTCCTTCAGCTAACTATGGCTACACCTTC
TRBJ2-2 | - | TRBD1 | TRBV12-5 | CASGPGTGDLTGELFF | TGTGCTAGTGGTCCAGGGACAGGGGATCTCACCGGGGAGCTGTTTTTT
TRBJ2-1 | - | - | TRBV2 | CASRGQGSPFF | TGTGCCAGCAGGGGGCAAGGGTCGCCGTTCTTC
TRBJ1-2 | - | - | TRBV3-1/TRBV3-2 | CASSQIARATEGYTF | TGTGCCAGCAGCCAGATAGCCAGGGCGACTGAGGGCTACACCTTC
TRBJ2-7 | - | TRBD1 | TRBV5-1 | CASSPGQVVLSEQYF | TGCGCCAGCTCCCCGGGACAGGTGGTCTTAAGCGAGCAGTACTTC
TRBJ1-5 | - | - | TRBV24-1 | CATSDTTGHQPQHF | TGTGCCACCAGTGACACTACAGGGCATCAGCCCCAGCATTTT
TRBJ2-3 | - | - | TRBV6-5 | CASSYSNLVSTDTQYF | TGTGCCAGCAGTTACTCGAATCTAGTATCCACAGATACGCAGTATTTT
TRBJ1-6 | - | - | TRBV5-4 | CASSLVRGLDNSPLHF | TGTGCCAGCAGCTTGGTAAGGGGTCTGGATAATTCACCCCTCCACTTT
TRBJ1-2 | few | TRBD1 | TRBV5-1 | CASSGDSGYTF | TGCGCCAGCAGCGGGGACAGTGGCTACACCTTC
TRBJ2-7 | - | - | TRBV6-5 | CATRIRGLQDYEQYF | TGTGCCACCCGGATCCGGGGACTCCAGGACTACGAGCAGTACTTC
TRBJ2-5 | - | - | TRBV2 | CATRIGRQETQYF | TGTGCCACCCGCATTGGGAGGCAAGAGACCCAGTACTTC
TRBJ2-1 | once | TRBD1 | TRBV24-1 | CATSETGRGHNEQFF | TGTGCCACCAGTGAGACAGGGAGAGGGCACAATGAGCAGTTCTTC